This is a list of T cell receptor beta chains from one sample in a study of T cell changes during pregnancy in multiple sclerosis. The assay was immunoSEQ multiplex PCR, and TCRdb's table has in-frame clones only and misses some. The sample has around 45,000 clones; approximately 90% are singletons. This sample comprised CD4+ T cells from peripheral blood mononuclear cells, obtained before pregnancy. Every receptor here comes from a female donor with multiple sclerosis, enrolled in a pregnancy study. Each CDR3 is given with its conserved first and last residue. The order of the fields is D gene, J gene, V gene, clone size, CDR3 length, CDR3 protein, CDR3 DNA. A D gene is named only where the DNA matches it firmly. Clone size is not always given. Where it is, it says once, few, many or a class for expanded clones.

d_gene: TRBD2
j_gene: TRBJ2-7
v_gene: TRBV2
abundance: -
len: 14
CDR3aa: CASSSLGGGNEQYF
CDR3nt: TGTGCCAGCAGTTCCTTGGGGGGGGGAAACGAGCAGTACTTC

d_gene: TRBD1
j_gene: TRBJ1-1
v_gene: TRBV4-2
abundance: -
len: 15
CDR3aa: CASSQPTGVRTEAFF
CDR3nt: TGTGCCAGCAGCCAACCTACAGGGGTCCGCACTGAAGCTTTCTTT

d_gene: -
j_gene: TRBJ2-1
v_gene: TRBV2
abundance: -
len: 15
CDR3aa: CASSEGHSSYNEQFF
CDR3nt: TGTGCCAGCAGCGAAGGACACAGCTCCTACAATGAGCAGTTCTTC

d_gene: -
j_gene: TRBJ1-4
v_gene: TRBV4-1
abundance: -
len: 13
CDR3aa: CASSHPVDEKLFF
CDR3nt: TGCGCCAGCAGCCACCCAGTTGATGAAAAACTGTTTTTT

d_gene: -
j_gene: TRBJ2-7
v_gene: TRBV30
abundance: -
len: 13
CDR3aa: CAWSPPGFHEQYF
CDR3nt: TGTGCCTGGAGCCCCCCCGGGTTCCACGAGCAGTACTTC

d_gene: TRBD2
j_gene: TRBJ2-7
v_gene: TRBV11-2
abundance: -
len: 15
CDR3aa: CASSYLLAGRYEQYF
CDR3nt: TGTGCCAGCAGCTATTTACTAGCGGGACGCTACGAGCAGTACTTC

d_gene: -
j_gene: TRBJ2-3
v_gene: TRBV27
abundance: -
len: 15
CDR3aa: CASSLRLAVTDTQYF
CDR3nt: TGTGCCAGCAGTTTGAGGCTAGCAGTCACAGATACGCAGTATTTT

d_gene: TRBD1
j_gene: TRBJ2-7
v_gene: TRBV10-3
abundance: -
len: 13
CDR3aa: CAINPGQGSEQYF
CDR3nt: TGTGCCATCAACCCGGGACAGGGCAGCGAGCAGTACTTC

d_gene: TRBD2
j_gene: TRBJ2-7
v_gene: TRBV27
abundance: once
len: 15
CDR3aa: CASSPGVAGSYEQYF
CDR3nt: TGTGCCAGCAGCCCGGGGGTAGCGGGGAGCTACGAGCAGTACTTC

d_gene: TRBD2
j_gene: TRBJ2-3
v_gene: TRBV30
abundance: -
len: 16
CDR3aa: CAWTPPGLAATDTQYF
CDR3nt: TGTGCCTGGACCCCCCCGGGACTAGCGGCCACAGATACGCAGTATTTT

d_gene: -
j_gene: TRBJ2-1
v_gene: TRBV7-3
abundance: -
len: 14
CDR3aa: CASSLSPAYNEQFF
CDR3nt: TGTGCCAGCAGCTTAAGTCCAGCCTACAATGAGCAGTTCTTC

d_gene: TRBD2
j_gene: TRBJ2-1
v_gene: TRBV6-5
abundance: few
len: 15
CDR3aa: CASSLTSGLYNEQFF
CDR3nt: TGTGCCAGCAGCTTAACTAGCGGGCTCTACAATGAGCAGTTCTTC

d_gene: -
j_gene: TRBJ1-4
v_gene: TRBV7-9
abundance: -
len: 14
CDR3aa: CASSALGVNEKLFF
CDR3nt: TGTGCCAGCAGCGCCCTCGGGGTTAATGAAAAACTGTTTTTT